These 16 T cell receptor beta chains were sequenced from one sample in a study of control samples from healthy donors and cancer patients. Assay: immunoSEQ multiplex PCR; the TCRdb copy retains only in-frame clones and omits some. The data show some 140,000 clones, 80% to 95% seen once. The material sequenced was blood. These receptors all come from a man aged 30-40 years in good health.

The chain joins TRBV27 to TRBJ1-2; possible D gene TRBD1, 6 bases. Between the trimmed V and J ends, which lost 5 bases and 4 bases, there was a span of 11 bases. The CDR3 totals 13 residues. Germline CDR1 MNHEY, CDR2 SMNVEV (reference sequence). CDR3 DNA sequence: TGTGCCAGCAGTCCGGGACACCGCTATGGCTACACCTTC. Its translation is CASSPGHRYGYTF.

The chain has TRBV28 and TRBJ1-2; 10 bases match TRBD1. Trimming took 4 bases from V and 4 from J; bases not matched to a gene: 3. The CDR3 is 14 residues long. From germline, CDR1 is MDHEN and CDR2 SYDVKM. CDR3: CASSYRDRGYGYTF. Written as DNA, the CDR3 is TGTGCCAGCAGTTACCGGGACAGGGGCTATGGCTACACCTTC.

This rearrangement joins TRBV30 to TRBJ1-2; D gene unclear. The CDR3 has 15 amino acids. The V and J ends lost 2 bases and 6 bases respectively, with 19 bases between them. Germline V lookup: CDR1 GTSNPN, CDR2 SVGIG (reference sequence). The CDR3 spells CAWSLGGKRLDGYTF. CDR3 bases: TGTGCCTGGAGTTTAGGAGGGAAACGGCTCGATGGCTACACCTTC.

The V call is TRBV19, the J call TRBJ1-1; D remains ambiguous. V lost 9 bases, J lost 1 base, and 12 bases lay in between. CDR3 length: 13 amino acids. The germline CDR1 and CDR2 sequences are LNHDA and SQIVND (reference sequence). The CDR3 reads CASQWAANTEAFF. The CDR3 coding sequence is TGTGCCAGCCAATGGGCGGCGAACACTGAAGCTTTCTTT. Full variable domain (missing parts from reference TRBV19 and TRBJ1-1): DGGITQSPKYLFRKEGQNVTLSCEQNLNHDAMYWYRQDPGQGLRLIYYSQIVNDFQKGDIAEGYSVSREKKESFPLTVTSAQKNPTAFYLCASQWAANTEAFFGQGTRLTVV.

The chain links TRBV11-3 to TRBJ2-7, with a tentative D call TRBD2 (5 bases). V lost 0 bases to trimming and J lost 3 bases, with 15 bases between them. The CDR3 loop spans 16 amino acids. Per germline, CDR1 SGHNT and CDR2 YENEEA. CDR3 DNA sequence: TGTGCCAGCAGCTTAGACGCTACTAGTTTTGTCTACGAGCAGTACTTC. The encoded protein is CASSLDATSFVYEQYF.

CDR3 coding DNA: TGCGCCAGCAGCCAAGAAGGGTATACTAACTATGGCTACACCTTC. This codes for CASSQEGYTNYGYTF. The rearrangement links TRBV4-1 to TRBJ1-2; D unclear. The germline gives CDR1 MGHRA, CDR2 YSYEKL. Trimming cost V 0 bases and J 0 bases, with 8 bases left between them. The CDR3 is 15 amino acids.

CDR3 coding DNA: TGTGCCAGCAGGGCCGGGACAGGGAGCACCGGGGAGCTGTTTTTT. This codes for CASRAGTGSTGELFF. The chain carries TRBV2 and TRBJ2-2; 9 bases map to TRBD1. This CDR3 has 15 amino acids. The germline V gene encodes CDR1 SNHLY and CDR2 FYNNEI. Losses at the gene ends were 6 bases for V and 4 bases for J; bases not matched to a gene: 6.

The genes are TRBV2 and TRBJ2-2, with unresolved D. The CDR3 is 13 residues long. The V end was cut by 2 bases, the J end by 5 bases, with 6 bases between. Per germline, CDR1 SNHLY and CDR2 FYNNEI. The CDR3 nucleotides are TGTGCCAGCAGTGAACGAGGTACCGGGGAGCTGTTTTTT. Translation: CASSERGTGELFF.

The CDR3 coding sequence is TGTGCCAGCAATATCGGGAGAGGGCAGGGGGTTAATCAGCCCCAGCATTTT. Translating gives CASNIGRGQGVNQPQHF. The rearrangement links TRBV2 to TRBJ1-5; 7 bases line up with TRBD1. J was trimmed by 4 bases and V by 7 bases; bases with no gene match: 16. The CDR3 totals 17 residues. In germline, CDR1 is SNHLY, CDR2 FYNNEI. The whole variable domain, remainder taken from reference TRBV2 and TRBJ1-5, is EPEVTQTPSHQVTQMGQEVILRCVPISNHLYFYWYRQILGQKVEFLVSFYNNEISEKSEIFDDQFSVERPDGSNFTLKIRSTKLEDSAMYFCASNIGRGQGVNQPQHFGDGTRLSIL.

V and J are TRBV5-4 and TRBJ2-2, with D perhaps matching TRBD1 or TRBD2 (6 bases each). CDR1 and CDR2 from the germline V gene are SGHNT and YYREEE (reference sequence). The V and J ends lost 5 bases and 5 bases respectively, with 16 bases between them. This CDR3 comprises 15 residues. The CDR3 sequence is CASSLALGGTGELFF. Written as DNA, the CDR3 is TGTGCCAGCAGTCTTGCTCTAGGGGGGACCGGGGAGCTGTTTTTT.

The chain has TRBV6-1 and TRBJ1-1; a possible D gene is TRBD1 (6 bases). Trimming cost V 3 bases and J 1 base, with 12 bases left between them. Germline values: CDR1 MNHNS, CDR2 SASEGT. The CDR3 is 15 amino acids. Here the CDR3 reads CASSDSQGTNTEAFF. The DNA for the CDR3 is TGTGCCAGCAGTGATTCACAGGGTACGAACACTGAAGCTTTCTTT.

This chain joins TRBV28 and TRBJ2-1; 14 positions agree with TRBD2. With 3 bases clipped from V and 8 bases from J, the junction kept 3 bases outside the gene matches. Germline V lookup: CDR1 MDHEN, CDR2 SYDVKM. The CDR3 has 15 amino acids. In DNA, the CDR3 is TGTGCCAGCAGTTTGAGGACTAGCGGGAGGTATGAGCAGTTCTTC. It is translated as CASSLRTSGRYEQFF.

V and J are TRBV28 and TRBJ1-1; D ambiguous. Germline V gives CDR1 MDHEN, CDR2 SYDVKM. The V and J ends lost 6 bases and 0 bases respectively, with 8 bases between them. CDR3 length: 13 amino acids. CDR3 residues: CASRLLLNTEAFF. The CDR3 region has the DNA TGTGCCAGCAGGCTCTTATTGAACACTGAAGCTTTCTTT.

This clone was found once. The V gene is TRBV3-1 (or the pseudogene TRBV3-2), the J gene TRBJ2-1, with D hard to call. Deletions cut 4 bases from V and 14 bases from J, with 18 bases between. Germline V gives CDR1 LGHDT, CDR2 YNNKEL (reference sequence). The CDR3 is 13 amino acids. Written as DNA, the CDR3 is TGTGCCAGCAGCCTCGATCAGTTGGGTTTGGAGTTCTTC. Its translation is CASSLDQLGLEFF.

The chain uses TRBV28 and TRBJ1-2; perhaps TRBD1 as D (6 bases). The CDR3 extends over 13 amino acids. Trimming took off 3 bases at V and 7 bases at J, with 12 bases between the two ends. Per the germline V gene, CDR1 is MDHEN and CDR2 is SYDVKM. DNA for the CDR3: TGTGCCAGCAGTTTGGCGGGGGGCGGTGGCTACACCTTC. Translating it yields CASSLAGGGGYTF.

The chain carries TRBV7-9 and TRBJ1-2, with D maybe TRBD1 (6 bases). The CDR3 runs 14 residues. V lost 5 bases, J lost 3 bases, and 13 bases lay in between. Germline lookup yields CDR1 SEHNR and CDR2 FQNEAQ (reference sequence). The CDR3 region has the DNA TGTGCCAGCAGCCCAAGGGACACATACTATGGCTACACCTTC. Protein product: CASSPRDTYYGYTF.